This TCR beta chain was observed in a study of blood T cell repertoires in COVID-19. Overall study: Samples of COVID-19 (acute and convalescent) were obtained from the United States, Italy and Spain.

CDR3 length: 14 amino acids. Deletions cut 0 bases from V and 2 bases from J, with 7 bases between. In germline, CDR1 is LGHNT, CDR2 FRNRAP. The repertoire was sequenced with immunoSEQ multiplex PCR; TCRdb's copy has only in-frame clones and lacks some. This sample has some 120,000 clones, with roughly four fifths found just once. The receptor was derived from a woman between 50 and 59 years old with acute or convalescent COVID-19. The sample comprised peripheral blood. The chain couples TRBV12-5 to TRBJ1-2, with unresolved D. In DNA, the CDR3 is TGTGCTAGTGGTTTGGTACCGGAGAACTATGGCTACACCTTC. Translated: CASGLVPENYGYTF.